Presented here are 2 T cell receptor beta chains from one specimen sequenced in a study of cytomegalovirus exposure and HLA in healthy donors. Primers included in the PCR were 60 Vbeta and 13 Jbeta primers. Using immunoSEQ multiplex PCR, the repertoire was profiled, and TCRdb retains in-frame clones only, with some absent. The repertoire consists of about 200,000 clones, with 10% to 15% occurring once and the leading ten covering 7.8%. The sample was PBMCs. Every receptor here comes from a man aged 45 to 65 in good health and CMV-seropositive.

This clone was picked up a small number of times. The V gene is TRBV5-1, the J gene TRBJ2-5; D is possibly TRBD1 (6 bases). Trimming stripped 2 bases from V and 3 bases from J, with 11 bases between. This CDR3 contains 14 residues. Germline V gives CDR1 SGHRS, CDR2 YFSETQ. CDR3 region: CASSFNTGKETQYF. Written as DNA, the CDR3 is TGCGCCAGCAGCTTCAATACAGGGAAAGAGACCCAGTACTTC.

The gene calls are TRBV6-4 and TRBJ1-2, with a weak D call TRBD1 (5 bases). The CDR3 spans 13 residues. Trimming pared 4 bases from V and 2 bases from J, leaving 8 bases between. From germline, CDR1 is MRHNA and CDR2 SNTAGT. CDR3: CASSADRNYGYTF. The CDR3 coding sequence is TGTGCCAGCAGTGCCGACAGAAACTATGGCTACACCTTC.